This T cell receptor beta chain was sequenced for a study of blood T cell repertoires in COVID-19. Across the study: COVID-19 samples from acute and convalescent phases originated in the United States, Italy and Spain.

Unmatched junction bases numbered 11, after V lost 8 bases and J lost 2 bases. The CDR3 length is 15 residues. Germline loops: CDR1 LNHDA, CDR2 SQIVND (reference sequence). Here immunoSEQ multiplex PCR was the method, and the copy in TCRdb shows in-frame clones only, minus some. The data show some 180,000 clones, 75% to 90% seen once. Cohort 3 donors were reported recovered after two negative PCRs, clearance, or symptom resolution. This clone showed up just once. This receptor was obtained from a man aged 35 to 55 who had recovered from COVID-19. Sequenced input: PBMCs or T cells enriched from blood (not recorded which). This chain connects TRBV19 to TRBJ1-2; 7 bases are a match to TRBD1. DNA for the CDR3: TGTGCCAGTTTAGCGCCGGGACAGTCGAACTATGGCTACACCTTC. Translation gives CASLAPGQSNYGYTF.